The 4 T cell receptor beta chains given below trace back to one sample, sequenced in a study of blood T cell repertoires in COVID-19. Method: immunoSEQ multiplex PCR; TCRdb's copy keeps in-frame clones and lacks some. The sample carries 85,000 or so clones, about 95% recorded once. Sequenced material: peripheral blood. These receptors originate from a human donor with active COVID-19. The donor label of this sample is uncertain.

This clone was seen just once. V and J are TRBV5-5 and TRBJ2-1; 10 bases are a match to TRBD2. The CDR3 covers 15 residues. CDR1 SGHKS and CDR2 YYEKEE come from the germline V gene (reference sequence). J was trimmed by 4 bases and V by 3 bases; bases with no gene match: 4. CDR3 nucleotide sequence: TGTGCCAGCAGCTCATTAGCGGGGGGTTACAATGAGCAGTTCTTC. It is translated as CASSSLAGGYNEQFF.

The rearrangement uses TRBV5-1 and TRBJ1-5; no clear D. CDR3 length equals 15 residues. The V end was cut by 0 bases, the J end by 5 bases, with 12 bases between. Germline V gene lookup returns CDR1 SGHRS and CDR2 YFSETQ. The CDR3 DNA is TGCGCCAGCAGCTTGGACGGGTCGAGGTATCAGCCCCAGCATTTT. Amino acid sequence: CASSLDGSRYQPQHF.

The V call is TRBV5-5, the J call TRBJ1-3; a weak D match, TRBD1 (6 bases). This CDR3 has 15 amino acids. V was cut by 4 bases and J by 2 bases, with 13 bases left in between. CDR1 is SGHKS, CDR2 YYEKEE, per germline (reference sequence). CDR3 amino acids: CASSRMHRAGNTIYF. The DNA of the CDR3 is TGTGCCAGCAGCAGAATGCACAGGGCTGGAAACACCATATATTTT.

This clone appeared once. V and J are TRBV5-6 and TRBJ2-1; no firm D call. From germline, CDR1 is SGHDT and CDR2 YYEEEE. Trimming stripped 3 bases from V and 6 bases from J, with 10 bases between. This CDR3 has 13 residues. In nucleotides, the CDR3 is TGTGCCAGCAGCTCGCCGGTCGGCAATGAGCAGTTCTTC. Translated, it gives CASSSPVGNEQFF.